The clone carrying this TCR beta chain was seen only once. The entry originates in a study of shared clonotypes between healthy human individuals. Study as a whole: A couple of female and a few male donors aged 18 to 49 were enrolled.

The V and J ends lost 2 bases and 0 bases, in that order; junction bases with no gene match: 1. This CDR3 comprises 15 residues. CDR1 and CDR2 from the germline V gene are MNHEY and SVGAGI. Profiled with immunoSEQ multiplex PCR; TCRdb holds only in-frame clones, not every one. The sample has about half a million clones, around four fifths seen once. The receptor comes from a middle-aged woman in good health. Some clones in this sample may be carry-over from other donors' samples. The rearrangement links TRBV6-5 to TRBJ1-5; 7 bases line up with TRBD1. The sequencing input was PBMCs. CDR3 sequence reads: CASSYDRVSNQPQHF. The CDR3 DNA follows: TGTGCCAGCAGTTACGACAGGGTTAGCAATCAGCCCCAGCATTTT.